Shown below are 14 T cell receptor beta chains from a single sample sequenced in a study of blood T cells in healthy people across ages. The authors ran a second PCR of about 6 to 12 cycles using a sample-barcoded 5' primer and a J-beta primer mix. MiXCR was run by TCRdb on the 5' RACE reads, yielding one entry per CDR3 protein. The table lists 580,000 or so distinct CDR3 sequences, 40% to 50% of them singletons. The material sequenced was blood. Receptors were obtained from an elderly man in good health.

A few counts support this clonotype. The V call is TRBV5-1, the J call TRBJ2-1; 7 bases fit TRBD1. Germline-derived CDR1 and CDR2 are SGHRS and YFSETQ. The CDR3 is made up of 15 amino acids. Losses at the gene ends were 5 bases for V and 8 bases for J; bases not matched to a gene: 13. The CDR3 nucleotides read TGCGCCAGCAGTTCCGGGACAGCAAAGATCGATGAGCAGTTCTTC. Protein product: CASSSGTAKIDEQFF. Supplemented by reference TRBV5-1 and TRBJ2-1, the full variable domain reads KAGVTQTPRYLIKTRGQQVTLSCSPISGHRSVSWYQQTPGQGLQFLFEYFSETQRNKGNFPGRFSGRQFSNSRSEMNVSTLELGDSALYLCASSSGTAKIDEQFFGPGTRLTVL.

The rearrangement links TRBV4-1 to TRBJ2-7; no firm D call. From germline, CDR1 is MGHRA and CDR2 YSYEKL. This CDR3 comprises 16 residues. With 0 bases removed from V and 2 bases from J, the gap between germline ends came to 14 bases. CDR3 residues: CASSQDPSGLTYEQYF. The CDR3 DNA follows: TGCGCCAGCAGCCAAGATCCCTCGGGTCTCACCTACGAGCAGTACTTC.

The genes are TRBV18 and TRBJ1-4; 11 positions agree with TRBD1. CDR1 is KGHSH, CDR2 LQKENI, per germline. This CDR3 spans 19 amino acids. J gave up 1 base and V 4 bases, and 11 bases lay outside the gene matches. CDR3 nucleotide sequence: TGTGCCAGCTCACGCCCCGGGACAGGGGGATATCAAACTAATGAAAAACTGTTTTTT. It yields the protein CASSRPGTGGYQTNEKLFF.

This CDR3 is CASNPGTVNSYEQYF. The CDR3 DNA reads TGTGCCAGCAACCCCGGGACAGTTAATTCCTACGAGCAGTACTTC. V is TRBV9 and J is TRBJ2-7; 7 nucleotides align to TRBD1. The CDR3 is 15 amino acids. Germline V gene sequence: CDR1 SGDLS, CDR2 YYNGEE. With 6 bases clipped from V and 1 base from J, the junction kept 10 bases outside the gene matches.

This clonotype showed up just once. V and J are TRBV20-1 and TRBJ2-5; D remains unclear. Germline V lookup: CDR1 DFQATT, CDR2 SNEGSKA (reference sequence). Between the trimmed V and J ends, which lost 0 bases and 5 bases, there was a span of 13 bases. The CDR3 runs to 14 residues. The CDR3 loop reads CSARDLGWQETQYF. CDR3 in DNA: TGCAGTGCTAGAGATCTGGGCTGGCAGGAGACCCAGTACTTC.

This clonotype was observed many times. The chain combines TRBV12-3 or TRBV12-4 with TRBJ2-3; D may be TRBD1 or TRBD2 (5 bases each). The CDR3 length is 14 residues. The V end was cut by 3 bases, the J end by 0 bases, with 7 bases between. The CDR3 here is CASSLGVSTDTQYF. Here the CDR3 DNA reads TGTGCCAGCAGTTTGGGGGTGAGCACAGATACGCAGTATTTT.

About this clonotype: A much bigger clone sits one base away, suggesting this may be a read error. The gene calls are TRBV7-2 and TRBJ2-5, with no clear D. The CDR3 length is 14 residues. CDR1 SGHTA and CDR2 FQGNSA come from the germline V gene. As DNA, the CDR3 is TGTGCCCGCAGCTTAAGCCGCTCGCAAGAGACCCAGTACTTC. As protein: CARSLSRSQETQYF.

Here the CDR3 reads CASSVGESGETQYF. The CDR3 bases are TGTGCCAGCAGTGTTGGTGAAAGCGGGGAGACCCAGTACTTC. V gene TRBV12-3 or TRBV12-4 combines with J gene TRBJ2-7; a weak D match, TRBD2 (6 bases). The end of the DNA is better explained by TRBJ2-5, so the J call may be wrong. There are 14 residues in the CDR3.

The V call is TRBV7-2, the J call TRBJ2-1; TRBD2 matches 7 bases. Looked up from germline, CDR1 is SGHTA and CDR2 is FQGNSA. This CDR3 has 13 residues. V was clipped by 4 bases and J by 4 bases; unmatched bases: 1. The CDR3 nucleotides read TGTGCCAGCAGCTGGACTAGATACAATGAGCAGTTCTTC. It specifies CASSWTRYNEQFF.

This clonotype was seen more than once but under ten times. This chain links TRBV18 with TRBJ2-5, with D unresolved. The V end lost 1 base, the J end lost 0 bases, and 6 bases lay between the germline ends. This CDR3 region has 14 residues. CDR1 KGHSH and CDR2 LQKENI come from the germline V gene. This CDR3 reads CASSPRRNQETQYF. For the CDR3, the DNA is TGTGCCAGCTCACCACGGCGGAACCAAGAGACCCAGTACTTC.

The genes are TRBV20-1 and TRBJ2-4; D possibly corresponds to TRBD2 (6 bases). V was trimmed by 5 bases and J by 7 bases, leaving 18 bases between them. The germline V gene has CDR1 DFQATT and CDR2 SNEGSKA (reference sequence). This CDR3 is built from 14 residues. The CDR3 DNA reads TGCAGTGCTCCGAGAGGGACTCCGACCAACATTCAGTACTTC. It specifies CSAPRGTPTNIQYF.

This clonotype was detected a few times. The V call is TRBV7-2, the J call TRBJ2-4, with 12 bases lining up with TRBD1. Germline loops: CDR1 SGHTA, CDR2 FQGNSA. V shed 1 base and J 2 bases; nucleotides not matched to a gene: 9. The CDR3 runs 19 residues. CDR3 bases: TGTGCCAGCAGCTTAGGAGGGACAGGGGGCCCCAGCTCCAAAAACATTCAGTACTTC. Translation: CASSLGGTGGPSSKNIQYF.

The CDR3 loop is CASNRGGAESSSYEQYF. The DNA of the CDR3 is TGCGCCAGCAATCGGGGGGGCGCGGAATCCTCGTCCTACGAGCAGTACTTC. This sequence joins TRBV5-1 and TRBJ2-7, with 8 bases aligning to TRBD2. The CDR3 sequence is 17 residues long. CDR1 SGHRS and CDR2 YFSETQ come from the germline V gene. Trimming removed 6 bases from V and 1 base from J; junction bases left unmatched: 15. Complete variable domain (other parts from reference TRBV5-1 and TRBJ2-7): KAGVTQTPRYLIKTRGQQVTLSCSPISGHRSVSWYQQTPGQGLQFLFEYFSETQRNKGNFPGRFSGRQFSNSRSEMNVSTLELGDSALYLCASNRGGAESSSYEQYFGPGTRLTVT.

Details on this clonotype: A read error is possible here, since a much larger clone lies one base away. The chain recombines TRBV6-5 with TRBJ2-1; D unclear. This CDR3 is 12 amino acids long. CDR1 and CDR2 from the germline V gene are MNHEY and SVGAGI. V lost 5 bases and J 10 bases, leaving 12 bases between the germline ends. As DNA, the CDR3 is TGTGCCAGCAGTCCACCAACCCACGAGCAGTTCTTC. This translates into CASSPPTHEQFF.